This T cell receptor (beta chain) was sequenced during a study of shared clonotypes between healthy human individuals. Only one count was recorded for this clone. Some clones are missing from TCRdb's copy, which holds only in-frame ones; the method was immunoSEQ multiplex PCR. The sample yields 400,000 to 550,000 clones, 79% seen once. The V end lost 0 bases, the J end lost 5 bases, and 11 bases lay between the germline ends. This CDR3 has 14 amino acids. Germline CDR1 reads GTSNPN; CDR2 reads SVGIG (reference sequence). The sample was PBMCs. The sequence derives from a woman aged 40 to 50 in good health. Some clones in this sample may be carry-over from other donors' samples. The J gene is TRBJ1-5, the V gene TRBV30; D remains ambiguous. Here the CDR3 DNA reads TGTGCCTGGAGTGTGAACAGTGTGGATCAGCCCCAGCATTTT. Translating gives CAWSVNSVDQPQHF. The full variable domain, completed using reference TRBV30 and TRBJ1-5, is SQTIHQWPATLVQPVGSPLSLECTVEGTSNPNLYWYRQAAGRGLQLLFYSVGIGQISSEVPQNLSASRPQDRQFILSSKKLLLSDSGFYLCAWSVNSVDQPQHFGDGTRLSIL.